The rows below give T cell receptor beta chains drawn from one sample of a study of post-analysis software for immune sequencing data. TCRdb fed the PCR reads into MiXCR, producing one record per CDR3 protein. The sample yields roughly 730,000 distinct CDR3 sequences, about 27% seen once. The source material was blood. The source of these receptors is a girl aged 5-17 years with multiple sclerosis. CDR3s include the opening cysteine and the closing phenylalanine or tryptophan. Fields, in order: V gene, CDR3 length, clone size, D gene, J gene, CDR3 protein, CDR3 DNA. D genes are given only for firm matches. Clone size appears in some rows only: once, few, many, or a class for an expanded clone.

V gene: TRBV10-3; CDR3 length: 14; clone size: -; D gene: TRBD2; J gene: TRBJ2-1; CDR3 protein: CAINSGTAYNEQFF; CDR3 DNA: TGTGCCATCAACAGCGGGACGGCGTACAATGAGCAGTTCTTC
V gene: TRBV11-1; CDR3 length: 13; clone size: many; D gene: -; J gene: TRBJ2-3; CDR3 protein: CASSFADTDTQYF; CDR3 DNA: TGTGCCAGCAGCTTCGCAGACACAGATACGCAGTATTTT
V gene: TRBV28; CDR3 length: 17; clone size: -; D gene: TRBD2; J gene: TRBJ2-5; CDR3 protein: CASSLRTSSGGPETQYF; CDR3 DNA: TGTGCCAGCAGTTTACGAACCTCAAGCGGGGGGCCAGAGACCCAGTACTTC
V gene: TRBV12-3/TRBV12-4; CDR3 length: 12; clone size: -; D gene: -; J gene: TRBJ1-2; CDR3 protein: CAGSKLGHGYTF; CDR3 DNA: TGTGCCGGCTCAAAGCTTGGTCATGGCTACACCTTC
V gene: TRBV9; CDR3 length: 17; clone size: few; D gene: TRBD2; J gene: TRBJ2-5; CDR3 protein: CASSVGSSGRVQETQYF; CDR3 DNA: TGTGCCAGCAGCGTAGGATCCAGCGGGAGGGTCCAAGAGACCCAGTACTTC
V gene: TRBV4-3; CDR3 length: 15; clone size: -; D gene: TRBD2; J gene: TRBJ2-7; CDR3 protein: CASSPGLAENREQYF; CDR3 DNA: TGCGCCAGCAGCCCGGGACTAGCCGAGAACCGCGAGCAGTACTTC
V gene: TRBV7-2; CDR3 length: 15; clone size: -; D gene: -; J gene: TRBJ2-3; CDR3 protein: CASSLQGGVGDTQYF; CDR3 DNA: TGTGCCAGCAGCCTTCAGGGGGGGGTGGGGGATACGCAGTATTTT
V gene: TRBV29-1; CDR3 length: 18; clone size: -; D gene: -; J gene: TRBJ2-3; CDR3 protein: CSAARGLLGLPGTDTQYF; CDR3 DNA: TGCAGCGCCGCGCGGGGTCTCTTGGGGTTACCCGGCACAGATACGCAGTATTTT
V gene: TRBV20-1; CDR3 length: 15; clone size: few; D gene: TRBD1; J gene: TRBJ1-5; CDR3 protein: CSASSDRVVSQPQHF; CDR3 DNA: TGCAGTGCTAGCTCCGACAGGGTAGTCAGTCAGCCCCAGCATTTT
V gene: TRBV20-1; CDR3 length: 13; clone size: few; D gene: TRBD2; J gene: TRBJ2-3; CDR3 protein: CSVPWTRSDTQYF; CDR3 DNA: TGCAGTGTTCCCTGGACTAGATCAGATACGCAGTATTTT
V gene: TRBV7-9; CDR3 length: 17; clone size: -; D gene: -; J gene: TRBJ2-1; CDR3 protein: CASSLEGGAFPYNEQFF; CDR3 DNA: TGTGCCAGCAGCTTAGAGGGGGGAGCGTTTCCCTACAATGAGCAGTTCTTC
V gene: TRBV20-1; CDR3 length: 11; clone size: -; D gene: -; J gene: TRBJ2-3; CDR3 protein: CSATNTDTQYF; CDR3 DNA: TGCAGTGCTACGAACACAGATACGCAGTATTTT
V gene: TRBV3-1; CDR3 length: 16; clone size: few; D gene: -; J gene: TRBJ2-3; CDR3 protein: CASSQDWAGNTDTQYF; CDR3 DNA: TGTGCCAGCAGCCAAGATTGGGCGGGGAACACAGATACGCAGTATTTT
V gene: TRBV5-6; CDR3 length: 15; clone size: few; D gene: -; J gene: TRBJ1-2; CDR3 protein: CACSSGGRPNYGYTF; CDR3 DNA: TGTGCCTGCAGCTCCGGGGGACGGCCGAACTATGGCTACACCTTC
V gene: TRBV6-6; CDR3 length: 12; clone size: -; D gene: TRBD2; J gene: TRBJ2-5; CDR3 protein: CASSLGLVWQYF; CDR3 DNA: TGTGCCAGCAGTTTGGGACTAGTGTGGCAGTACTTC
V gene: TRBV20-1; CDR3 length: 16; clone size: few; D gene: -; J gene: TRBJ2-1; CDR3 protein: CSAPGRGQPPYNEQFF; CDR3 DNA: TGCAGTGCCCCGGGACGGGGGCAACCCCCCTACAATGAGCAGTTCTTC
V gene: TRBV21-1; CDR3 length: 15; clone size: -; D gene: -; J gene: TRBJ2-5; CDR3 protein: CASSKAGGAQETQYF; CDR3 DNA: TGTGCCAGCAGCAAAGCGGGAGGGGCACAAGAGACCCAGTACTTC
V gene: TRBV6-1; CDR3 length: 17; clone size: few; D gene: TRBD1; J gene: TRBJ1-1; CDR3 protein: CASSETPGTGTNTEAFF; CDR3 DNA: TGTGCCAGCAGTGAAACCCCCGGGACAGGAACGAACACTGAAGCTTTCTTT
V gene: TRBV5-1; CDR3 length: 14; clone size: -; D gene: TRBD1; J gene: TRBJ2-5; CDR3 protein: CASSLGGQGKTQYF; CDR3 DNA: TGCGCCAGCAGCTTGGGAGGACAGGGAAAGACCCAGTACTTC
V gene: TRBV19; CDR3 length: 16; clone size: -; D gene: TRBD2; J gene: TRBJ2-1; CDR3 protein: CASSITLSGIYNEQFF; CDR3 DNA: TGTGCCAGTAGTATTACTCTAAGCGGGATCTACAATGAGCAGTTCTTC
V gene: TRBV12-3/TRBV12-4; CDR3 length: 11; clone size: few; D gene: -; J gene: TRBJ2-5; CDR3 protein: CARLEQETQYF; CDR3 DNA: TGTGCCAGGTTAGAACAAGAGACCCAGTACTTC
V gene: TRBV29-1; CDR3 length: 13; clone size: few; D gene: -; J gene: TRBJ2-1; CDR3 protein: CSVESGRVNEQFF; CDR3 DNA: TGCAGCGTTGAAAGCGGCAGGGTGAATGAGCAGTTCTTC
V gene: TRBV6-1; CDR3 length: 17; clone size: few; D gene: TRBD1; J gene: TRBJ1-2; CDR3 protein: CASSPGTGGRLSYGYTF; CDR3 DNA: TGTGCCAGCAGTCCCGGGACAGGGGGCCGATTGTCGTATGGCTACACCTTC
V gene: TRBV28; CDR3 length: 17; clone size: once; D gene: -; J gene: TRBJ2-5; CDR3 protein: CASSLDVSPGPRETQYF; CDR3 DNA: TGTGCCAGCAGTTTAGACGTTTCGCCGGGCCCCCGAGAGACCCAGTACTTC
V gene: TRBV20-1; CDR3 length: 17; clone size: -; D gene: TRBD2; J gene: TRBJ2-5; CDR3 protein: CSARDLPSGTPQETQYF; CDR3 DNA: TGCAGTGCTAGAGATTTGCCTAGCGGGACTCCCCAAGAGACCCAGTACTTC
V gene: TRBV6-1; CDR3 length: 15; clone size: -; D gene: -; J gene: TRBJ2-1; CDR3 protein: CASSDPREAGNEQFF; CDR3 DNA: TGTGCCAGCAGTGACCCACGAGAGGCTGGGAATGAGCAGTTCTTC
V gene: TRBV6-1; CDR3 length: 15; clone size: many; D gene: TRBD2; J gene: TRBJ2-5; CDR3 protein: CASSLGLAGVETQYF; CDR3 DNA: TGTGCCAGCAGCTTAGGGCTAGCGGGGGTGGAGACCCAGTACTTC
V gene: TRBV3-1; CDR3 length: 17; clone size: few; D gene: TRBD1; J gene: TRBJ2-1; CDR3 protein: CASSPPPRGITYNEQFF; CDR3 DNA: TGTGCCAGCAGCCCTCCTCCCAGGGGGATCACCTACAATGAGCAGTTCTTC
V gene: TRBV5-1; CDR3 length: 13; clone size: few; D gene: -; J gene: TRBJ1-2; CDR3 protein: CASSRETGYGYTF; CDR3 DNA: TGCGCCAGCAGCCGCGAAACAGGCTATGGCTACACCTTC
V gene: TRBV7-9; CDR3 length: 14; clone size: -; D gene: TRBD2; J gene: TRBJ2-4; CDR3 protein: CASRRLAGRNIQYF; CDR3 DNA: TGTGCCAGCAGACGACTAGCGGGTCGGAACATTCAGTACTTC
V gene: TRBV20-1; CDR3 length: 15; clone size: -; D gene: TRBD2; J gene: TRBJ2-3; CDR3 protein: CSARDLRLALDTQYF; CDR3 DNA: TGCAGTGCTAGAGATTTGAGACTAGCGTTGGATACGCAGTATTTT
V gene: TRBV6-5; CDR3 length: 13; clone size: -; D gene: -; J gene: TRBJ2-3; CDR3 protein: CASFALRTDTQYF; CDR3 DNA: TGTGCCAGCTTCGCCTTGCGCACAGATACGCAGTATTTT
V gene: TRBV2; CDR3 length: 12; clone size: -; D gene: -; J gene: TRBJ2-1; CDR3 protein: CASSEAGNEQFF; CDR3 DNA: TGTGCCAGCAGTGAAGCGGGCAATGAGCAGTTCTTC
V gene: TRBV11-2; CDR3 length: 15; clone size: -; D gene: TRBD2; J gene: TRBJ2-1; CDR3 protein: CASSLGDSGYNEQFF; CDR3 DNA: TGTGCCAGCAGCTTAGGAGATAGCGGGTACAATGAGCAGTTCTTC
V gene: TRBV2; CDR3 length: 13; clone size: few; D gene: TRBD1; J gene: TRBJ1-2; CDR3 protein: CASSLQGASGYTF; CDR3 DNA: TGTGCCAGCAGTTTACAGGGGGCGAGTGGCTACACCTTC
V gene: TRBV6-6; CDR3 length: 14; clone size: few; D gene: -; J gene: TRBJ1-4; CDR3 protein: CASSYSAGNEKLFF; CDR3 DNA: TGTGCCAGCAGTTACTCGGCGGGTAATGAAAAACTGTTTTTT
V gene: TRBV12-3/TRBV12-4; CDR3 length: 14; clone size: few; D gene: -; J gene: TRBJ2-3; CDR3 protein: CASSFTGSTDTQYF; CDR3 DNA: TGTGCCAGCAGTTTTACAGGGTCCACAGATACGCAGTATTTT
V gene: TRBV29-1; CDR3 length: 13; clone size: few; D gene: -; J gene: TRBJ1-5; CDR3 protein: CSVGSMGNQPQHF; CDR3 DNA: TGCAGCGTTGGCAGCATGGGCAATCAGCCCCAGCATTTT
V gene: TRBV21-1; CDR3 length: 11; clone size: -; D gene: -; J gene: TRBJ2-5; CDR3 protein: CASTDHLEQYF; CDR3 DNA: TGTGCCAGCACAGACCACCTGGAGCAGTACTTC
V gene: TRBV20-1; CDR3 length: 16; clone size: few; D gene: -; J gene: TRBJ2-3; CDR3 protein: CSARNFAKPTTDTQYF; CDR3 DNA: TGCAGTGCTAGGAACTTCGCTAAGCCGACCACAGATACGCAGTATTTT
V gene: TRBV7-2; CDR3 length: 15; clone size: -; D gene: -; J gene: TRBJ2-1; CDR3 protein: CASSPDREDYNEQFF; CDR3 DNA: TGTGCCAGCAGCCCAGACAGGGAGGACTACAATGAGCAGTTCTTC
V gene: TRBV29-1; CDR3 length: 14; clone size: many; D gene: -; J gene: TRBJ1-2; CDR3 protein: CSVSPLQGGYGYTF; CDR3 DNA: TGCAGCGTTTCTCCATTACAGGGTGGCTATGGCTACACCTTC
V gene: TRBV25-1; CDR3 length: 14; clone size: -; D gene: -; J gene: TRBJ1-2; CDR3 protein: CASSDPGTAWGYTF; CDR3 DNA: TGTGCCAGCAGTGACCCCGGGACGGCCTGGGGCTACACCTTC
V gene: TRBV7-9; CDR3 length: 12; clone size: -; D gene: -; J gene: TRBJ1-2; CDR3 protein: CASSRPIVGYTF; CDR3 DNA: TGTGCCAGCAGCCGCCCAATCGTGGGCTACACCTTC
V gene: TRBV10-3; CDR3 length: 16; clone size: few; D gene: TRBD1; J gene: TRBJ1-4; CDR3 protein: CAISAGQGIGSEKLFF; CDR3 DNA: TGTGCCATCAGTGCTGGACAGGGGATCGGTAGTGAAAAACTGTTTTTT
V gene: TRBV15; CDR3 length: 21; clone size: few; D gene: TRBD2; J gene: TRBJ2-1; CDR3 protein: CATSRFTSGRASSLGTNEQFF; CDR3 DNA: TGTGCCACCAGCAGATTCACTAGCGGGAGGGCCTCGAGCCTCGGTACGAATGAGCAGTTCTTC
V gene: TRBV12-3/TRBV12-4; CDR3 length: 15; clone size: few; D gene: TRBD1; J gene: TRBJ2-5; CDR3 protein: CASSRKQGGRETQYF; CDR3 DNA: TGTGCCAGCAGTCGAAAACAGGGGGGACGAGAGACCCAGTACTTC
V gene: TRBV7-9; CDR3 length: 15; clone size: -; D gene: -; J gene: TRBJ2-5; CDR3 protein: CASSATPGGGETQYF; CDR3 DNA: TGTGCCAGCAGCGCCACCCCAGGAGGGGGTGAGACCCAGTACTTC
V gene: TRBV10-3; CDR3 length: 13; clone size: once; D gene: TRBD2; J gene: TRBJ2-1; CDR3 protein: CAIWTSGTYEQFF; CDR3 DNA: TGTGCCATCTGGACTAGCGGAACCTACGAGCAGTTCTTC
V gene: TRBV9; CDR3 length: 14; clone size: -; D gene: -; J gene: TRBJ1-2; CDR3 protein: CASSGETVSYGYTF; CDR3 DNA: TGTGCCAGCAGCGGGGAGACTGTGAGCTATGGCTACACCTTC
V gene: TRBV20-1; CDR3 length: 13; clone size: once; D gene: TRBD2; J gene: TRBJ2-1; CDR3 protein: CSARTSGPIEQFF; CDR3 DNA: TGCAGTGCCCGAACTAGCGGGCCTATTGAGCAGTTCTTC
V gene: TRBV6-5; CDR3 length: 15; clone size: -; D gene: -; J gene: TRBJ1-5; CDR3 protein: CASSQRLSSNQPQHF; CDR3 DNA: TGTGCCAGCAGCCAGCGGCTCAGTAGCAATCAGCCCCAGCATTTT
V gene: TRBV20-1; CDR3 length: 15; clone size: few; D gene: TRBD1; J gene: TRBJ1-5; CDR3 protein: CSAKLLTGVDQPQHF; CDR3 DNA: TGCAGTGCTAAACTCCTAACAGGGGTTGATCAGCCCCAGCATTTT
V gene: TRBV4-2; CDR3 length: 18; clone size: few; D gene: -; J gene: TRBJ1-5; CDR3 protein: CASSQDAPFSGGGQPQHF; CDR3 DNA: TGTGCCAGCAGCCAAGATGCCCCTTTTTCGGGGGGCGGTCAGCCCCAGCATTTT